The next 22 T cell receptor beta chains were all read from a single sample in a study of blood T cell repertoires in COVID-19. Repertoires were generated with immunoSEQ multiplex PCR, while TCRdb's copy carries only in-frame clones and drops some. The sample records 310,000 or so clones, 90% being singletons. Sequencing was performed on PBMCs or T cells enriched from blood (not recorded which). The receptor set was obtained from a woman in her twenties or thirties who had recovered from COVID-19.

The chain joins TRBV3-1 (or the pseudogene TRBV3-2) to TRBJ2-7; D unclear. The CDR3 loop spans 12 amino acids. Trimming pared 4 bases from V and 0 bases from J, leaving 4 bases between. Germline V gene data show CDR1 as LGHDT and CDR2 as YNNKEL (reference sequence). The chain's CDR3 is CASSPSSYEQYF. CDR3 bases: TGTGCCAGCAGCCCTAGCTCCTACGAGCAGTACTTC.

This chain connects TRBV25-1 to TRBJ2-3; the match to TRBD2 covers 9 bases. There are 15 residues in the CDR3. Looked up from germline, CDR1 is MGHDK and CDR2 is SYGVNS. Germline trimming cut 5 bases from V and 5 bases from J; bases unmatched to any gene: 8. CDR3 DNA: TGTGCCAGCAGTCCTTCTAGCGGGATAAAAGATACGCAGTATTTT. Its translation: CASSPSSGIKDTQYF. Using reference TRBV25-1 and TRBJ2-3 for the parts outside the CDR3, the full variable domain is EADIYQTPRYLVIGTGKKITLECSQTMGHDKMYWYQQDPGMELHLIHYSYGVNSTEKGDLSSESTVSRIRTEHFPLTLESARPSHTSQYLCASSPSSGIKDTQYFGPGTRLTVL.

This chain's CDR3 is CASSDRTSGKETQYF. The DNA for the CDR3 is TGCGCCAGCAGTGATCGCACTAGCGGGAAAGAGACCCAGTACTTC. The chain has TRBV10-2 and TRBJ2-5, with 10 bases fitting TRBD2. The CDR3 loop spans 15 amino acids. V trimming: 3 bases; J trimming: 3 bases; junction bases outside the gene matches: 4. CDR1 and CDR2 (germline): WSHSY, SAAADI.

The J gene is TRBJ2-4, the V gene TRBV24-1; perhaps TRBD2 as D (6 bases). Germline CDR1 and CDR2: KGHDR and SFDVKD. The V and J ends lost 4 bases and 8 bases respectively, with 17 bases between them. This CDR3 region has 15 residues. CDR3 in amino acids: CATSDPGGSMDIQYF. The DNA of the CDR3 is TGTGCCACCAGTGACCCCGGGGGTAGCATGGACATTCAGTACTTC.

This chain joins TRBV20-1 and TRBJ2-5; 12 bases map to TRBD2. Per germline, CDR1 DFQATT and CDR2 SNEGSKA (reference sequence). With 3 bases clipped from V and 5 bases from J, the junction kept 7 bases outside the gene matches. The CDR3 is 15 residues long. CDR3 sequence: CSASASGRVIETQYF. In DNA form, the CDR3 reads TGCAGTGCTAGTGCTAGCGGGAGGGTCATCGAGACCCAGTACTTC.

This clone was seen a single time. The gene calls are TRBV3-1 (or the pseudogene TRBV3-2) and TRBJ2-2, with TRBD2 identical over 12 bases. J gave up 6 bases and V 4 bases, and 6 bases lay outside the gene matches. The CDR3 runs to 16 residues. Germline V gene data show CDR1 as LGHDT and CDR2 as YNNKEL (reference sequence). CDR3 region: CASSPPGLAGPGELFF. The DNA for the CDR3 is TGTGCCAGCAGCCCCCCGGGACTAGCGGGTCCCGGGGAGCTGTTTTTT.

The CDR3 DNA is TGCGCCAGCAGCTTGAGGGGGGGACTAGCGGGAGCTCACGAGCAGTACTTC. It is translated as CASSLRGGLAGAHEQYF. This chain connects TRBV5-1 to TRBJ2-7; TRBD2 matches 14 bases. The CDR3 has 17 residues. The germline V gene encodes CDR1 SGHRS and CDR2 YFSETQ. Trimming removed 1 base from V and 5 bases from J; junction bases left unmatched: 8.

The J gene is TRBJ2-3, the V gene TRBV28, with 9 bases matching TRBD2. The CDR3 loop spans 14 amino acids. CDR1 is MDHEN, CDR2 SYDVKM, per germline. J gave up 3 bases and V 6 bases, and 4 bases lay outside the gene matches. The CDR3 nucleotides read TGTGCCAGCAGGGCGGCGGGAGGGACAGATACGCAGTATTTT. It encodes CASRAAGGTDTQYF. Drawing the rest from reference TRBV28 and TRBJ2-3, the complete variable domain is DVKVTQSSRYLVKRTGEKVFLECVQDMDHENMFWYRQDPGLGLRLIYFSYDVKMKEKGDIPEGYSVSREKKERFSLILESASTNQTSMYLCASRAAGGTDTQYFGPGTRLTVL.

This clone was seen once. This rearrangement joins TRBV6-2 or TRBV6-3 to TRBJ2-2; TRBD1 matches 10 bases. J gave up 10 bases and V 2 bases, and 7 bases lay outside the gene matches. The CDR3 has 15 residues. The germline gives CDR1 MNHEY, CDR2 SVGEGT. The DNA for the CDR3 is TGTGCCAGCAGTTACGGGGGGACAGGGGTAACGGAGCTGTTTTTT. This encodes CASSYGGTGVTELFF.

CDR3 sequence: CSVEGYNEKLFF. CDR3 nucleotides: TGCAGCGTTGAAGGTTATAATGAAAAACTGTTTTTT. V is TRBV29-1 and J is TRBJ1-4; D uncertain. V was shortened by 1 base and J by 4 bases, with 4 bases between the two germline ends. This CDR3 has 12 residues. Germline assignment: CDR1 SQVTM and CDR2 ANQGSEA.

The chain links TRBV12-3 or TRBV12-4 to TRBJ1-5; D is unresolved. The CDR3 has 13 amino acids. V lost 3 bases, J lost 0 bases, and 3 bases lay in between. CDR3 loop: CASSLRSNQPQHF. CDR3 coding DNA: TGTGCCAGCAGTTTGCGTAGCAATCAGCCCCAGCATTTT.

The V gene is TRBV28, the J gene TRBJ1-4; D is uncertain. The germline V gene encodes CDR1 MDHEN and CDR2 SYDVKM. CDR3 length: 14 residues. The V end lost 3 bases, the J end lost 2 bases, and 7 bases lay between the germline ends. The CDR3 loop reads CASSLEVTNEKLFF. CDR3 in DNA: TGTGCCAGCAGTTTGGAGGTGACTAATGAAAAACTGTTTTTT.

This clone was seen a single time. The chain uses TRBV28 and TRBJ1-4, with 8 bases aligning to TRBD1. J gave up 0 bases and V 9 bases, and 12 bases lay outside the gene matches. Germline CDR1 and CDR2: MDHEN and SYDVKM. The CDR3 length is 17 residues. CDR3 DNA sequence: TGTGCCAGTCACAGTCCGGGACAGGTCGCAACTAATGAAAAACTGTTTTTT. This translates into CASHSPGQVATNEKLFF.

The chain links TRBV6-5 to TRBJ2-7, with 7 bases aligning to TRBD2. The CDR3 loop spans 15 amino acids. Germline CDR1 is MNHEY and CDR2 is SVGAGI. V lost 2 bases, J lost 2 bases, and 6 bases stayed unmatched. For the CDR3, the DNA is TGTGCCAGCAGTTACAACAGCGGGACGACCTACGAGCAGTACTTC. This encodes CASSYNSGTTYEQYF.

The chain uses TRBV15 and TRBJ2-1, with TRBD1 matching over 9 bases. This CDR3 contains 15 residues. V shed 3 bases and J 6 bases; nucleotides not matched to a gene: 6. Per germline, CDR1 LNHNV and CDR2 YYDKDF (reference sequence). CDR3 residues: CATSRGGTGSNEQFF. In DNA, the CDR3 is TGTGCCACCAGCAGGGGAGGGACAGGGTCCAATGAGCAGTTCTTC.

This chain uses TRBV5-6 with TRBJ1-4; TRBD1 agrees at 11 bases. CDR3 length: 18 amino acids. The germline gives CDR1 SGHDT, CDR2 YYEEEE. Trimming cost V 4 bases and J 1 base; bases outside gene matches: 9. The CDR3: CASSRQGQGAITNEKLFF. The CDR3 DNA reads as TGTGCCAGCAGCCGTCAAGGACAGGGGGCAATAACTAATGAAAAACTGTTTTTT.

The chain links TRBV2 to TRBJ2-3; TRBD1 might be the D (6 bases). The CDR3 has 15 residues. V was cut by 6 bases and J by 0 bases, with 13 bases left in between. Germline CDR1 is SNHLY and CDR2 is FYNNEI. CDR3 coding DNA: TGTGCCAGCAGCGCCCAGGGGCCTAGCACAGATACGCAGTATTTT. Its protein is CASSAQGPSTDTQYF.

The chain joins TRBV11-3 to TRBJ2-1; the match to TRBD1 covers 7 bases. V lost 5 bases and J lost 8; bases outside the gene matches: 9. Per the germline V gene, CDR1 is SGHNT and CDR2 is YENEEA. This CDR3 is built from 14 residues. The CDR3 spells CASSQGQERYEQFF. CDR3 bases: TGTGCCAGCAGCCAAGGACAGGAAAGGTATGAGCAGTTCTTC.

This clone was recorded only once. This chain connects TRBV28 to TRBJ1-2; 9 bases are shared with TRBD1. The CDR3 extends over 16 amino acids. The germline V gene has CDR1 MDHEN and CDR2 SYDVKM. The ends lost 4 bases at V and 4 bases at J; junction bases unmatched: 10. CDR3 in amino acids: CASSSQSGTGSYGYTF. The CDR3 nucleotides are TGTGCCAGCAGTTCGCAATCCGGGACAGGGTCCTATGGCTACACCTTC.

This clone was recorded only once. The genes are TRBV19 and TRBJ1-4, with 9 bases matching TRBD1. V was clipped by 2 bases and J by 7 bases; unmatched bases: 5. The CDR3 consists of 15 residues. CDR1 and CDR2 from the germline V gene are LNHDA and SQIVND (reference sequence). This CDR3 reads CASSITGTGSEKLFF. CDR3 bases: TGTGCCAGTAGTATAACCGGGACAGGGAGTGAAAAACTGTTTTTT.

V usage is TRBV6-2 or TRBV6-3 and J usage is TRBJ2-7; D call uncertain. The CDR3 runs 12 residues. Trimming removed 6 bases from V and 5 bases from J, with 11 bases in between. Germline V lookup: CDR1 MNHEY, CDR2 SVGEGT. The CDR3 region is CASSTRGNEQYF. DNA of the CDR3: TGTGCCAGCAGCACCCGAGGAAACGAGCAGTACTTC.

The rearrangement links TRBV11-3 to TRBJ2-1, with D maybe TRBD2 (6 bases). The CDR3 has 14 residues. V dropped 6 bases and J dropped 6 bases, with 15 bases sitting between them. In germline, CDR1 is SGHNT, CDR2 YENEEA. The CDR3 spells CASSSGGMVNEQFF. The CDR3 DNA is TGTGCCAGCAGTTCGGGCGGGATGGTCAATGAGCAGTTCTTC.